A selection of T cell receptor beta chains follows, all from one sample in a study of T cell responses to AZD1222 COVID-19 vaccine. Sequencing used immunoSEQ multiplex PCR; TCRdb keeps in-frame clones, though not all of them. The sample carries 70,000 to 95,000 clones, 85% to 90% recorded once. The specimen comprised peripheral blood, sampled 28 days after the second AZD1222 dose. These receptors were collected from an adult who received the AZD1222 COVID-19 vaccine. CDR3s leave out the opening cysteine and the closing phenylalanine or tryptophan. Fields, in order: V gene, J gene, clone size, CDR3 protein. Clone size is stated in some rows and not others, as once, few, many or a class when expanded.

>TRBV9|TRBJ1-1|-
ASSVRGSMNTEAF
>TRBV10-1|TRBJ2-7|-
ASGNNYEQY
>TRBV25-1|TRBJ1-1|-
ASSEGGTGFTEAF
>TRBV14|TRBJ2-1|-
ASSQDFGSIQYNEQF
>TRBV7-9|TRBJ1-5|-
ATTGGDQPQH
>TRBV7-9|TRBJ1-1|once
ASSLQGANTEAF
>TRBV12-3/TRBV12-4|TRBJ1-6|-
ASSSQGESPLH
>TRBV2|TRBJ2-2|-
ASSIDYTGELF
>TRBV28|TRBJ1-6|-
ASSNTLSRDRGSPLH
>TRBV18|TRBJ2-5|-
ASSRQLETQY
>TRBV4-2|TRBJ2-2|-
ASSQDRASGARAGELF
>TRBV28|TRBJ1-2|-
ASSLGGYGYT
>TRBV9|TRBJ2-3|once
ARKFTDTQY
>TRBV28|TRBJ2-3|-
ASMSGSASTDTQY
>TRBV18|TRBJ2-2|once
ASYTGRTGYTGELF
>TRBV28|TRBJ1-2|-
ASSLDRFTYGYT
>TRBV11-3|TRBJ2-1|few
ASSLAGTDYNEQF
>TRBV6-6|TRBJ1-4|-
ASSRSTQGGGDEKLF
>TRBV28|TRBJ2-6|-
ASSLSSSGANVLT
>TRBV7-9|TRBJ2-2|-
ASSSRDGELF
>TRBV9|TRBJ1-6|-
ASSVSTDNSPLH
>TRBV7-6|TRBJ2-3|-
ASSLWGGVDTQY
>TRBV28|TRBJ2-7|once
ASGRRTGSYEQY
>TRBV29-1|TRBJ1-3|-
SVHRSSGNTIY
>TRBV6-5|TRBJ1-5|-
ASENGHFSNQPQH
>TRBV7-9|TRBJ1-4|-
ASSPRTAPSEKLF
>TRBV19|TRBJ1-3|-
ASSIDGPRRAGNTIY
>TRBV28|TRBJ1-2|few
ASLPQGGYGYT
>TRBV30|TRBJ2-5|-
AWSGGAQARETQY